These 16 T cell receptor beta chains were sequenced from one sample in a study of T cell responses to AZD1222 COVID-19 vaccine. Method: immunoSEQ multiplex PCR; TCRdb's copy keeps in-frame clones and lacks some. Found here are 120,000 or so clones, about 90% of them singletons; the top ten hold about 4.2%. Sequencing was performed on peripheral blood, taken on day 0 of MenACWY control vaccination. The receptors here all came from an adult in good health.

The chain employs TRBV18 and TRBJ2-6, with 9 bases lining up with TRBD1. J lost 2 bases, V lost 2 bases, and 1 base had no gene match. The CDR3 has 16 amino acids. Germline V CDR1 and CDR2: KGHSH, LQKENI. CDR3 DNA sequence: TGTGCCAGCTCACCAACAGGGGGCGCTGGGGCCAACGTCCTGACTTTC. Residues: CASSPTGGAGANVLTF.

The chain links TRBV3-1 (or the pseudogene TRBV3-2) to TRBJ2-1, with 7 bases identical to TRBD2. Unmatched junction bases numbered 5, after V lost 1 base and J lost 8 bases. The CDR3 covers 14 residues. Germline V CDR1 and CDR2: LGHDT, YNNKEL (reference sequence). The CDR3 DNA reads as TGTGCCAGCAGCCAAGTAGGGCTAGCGGATGAGCAGTTCTTC. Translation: CASSQVGLADEQFF.

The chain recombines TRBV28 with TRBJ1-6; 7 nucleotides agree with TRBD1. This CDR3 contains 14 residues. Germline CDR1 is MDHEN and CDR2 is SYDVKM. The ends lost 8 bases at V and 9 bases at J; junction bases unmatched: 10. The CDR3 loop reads CASFVRQGGSPLHF. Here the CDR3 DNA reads TGTGCCAGCTTCGTCCGACAGGGTGGTTCACCCCTCCACTTT.

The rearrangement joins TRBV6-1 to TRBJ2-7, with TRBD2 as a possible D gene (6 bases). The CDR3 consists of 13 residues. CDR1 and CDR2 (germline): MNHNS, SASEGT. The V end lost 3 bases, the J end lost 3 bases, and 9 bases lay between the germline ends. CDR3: CASSDGTYYEQYF. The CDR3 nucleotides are TGTGCCAGCAGTGATGGGACTTACTACGAGCAGTACTTC.

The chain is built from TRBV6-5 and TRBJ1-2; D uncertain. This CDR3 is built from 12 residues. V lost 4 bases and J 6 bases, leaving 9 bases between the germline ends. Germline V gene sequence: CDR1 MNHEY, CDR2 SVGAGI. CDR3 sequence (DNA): TGTGCCAGCAGTTCTTTGTGGGATGGCTACACCTTC. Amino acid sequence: CASSSLWDGYTF.

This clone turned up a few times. The CDR3 loop reads CASSERNTIYF. As DNA, the CDR3 is TGTGCCAGCAGTGAAAGAAACACCATATATTTT. The V call is TRBV2, the J call TRBJ1-3, with D uncertain. Germline V gene sequence: CDR1 SNHLY, CDR2 FYNNEI. The CDR3 spans 11 residues. V dropped 2 bases and J dropped 5 bases, with 1 base sitting between them.

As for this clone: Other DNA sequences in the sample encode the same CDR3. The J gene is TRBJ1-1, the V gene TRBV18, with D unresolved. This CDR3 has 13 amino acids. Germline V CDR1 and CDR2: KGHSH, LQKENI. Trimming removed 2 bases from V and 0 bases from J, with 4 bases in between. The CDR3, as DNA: TGTGCCAGCTCACCAACAATGAACACTGAAGCTTTCTTT. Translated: CASSPTMNTEAFF.

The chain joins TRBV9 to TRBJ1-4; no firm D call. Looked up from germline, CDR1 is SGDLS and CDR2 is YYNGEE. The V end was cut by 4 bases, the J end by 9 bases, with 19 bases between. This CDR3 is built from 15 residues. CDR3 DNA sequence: TGTGCCAGCAGCCGGACGGGCGAGAAATATCAAAAACTGTTTTTT. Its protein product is CASSRTGEKYQKLFF.

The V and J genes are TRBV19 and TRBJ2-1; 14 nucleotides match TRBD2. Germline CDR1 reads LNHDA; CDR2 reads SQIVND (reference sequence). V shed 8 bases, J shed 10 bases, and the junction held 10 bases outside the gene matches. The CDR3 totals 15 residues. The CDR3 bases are TGTGCCAGTGGCTTCGGTGGGACTAGCGGGGGAGAGCAGTTCTTC. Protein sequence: CASGFGGTSGGEQFF.

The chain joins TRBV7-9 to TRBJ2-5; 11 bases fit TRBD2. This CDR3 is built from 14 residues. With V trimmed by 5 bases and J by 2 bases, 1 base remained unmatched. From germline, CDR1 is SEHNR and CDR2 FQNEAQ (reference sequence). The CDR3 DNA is TGTGCCAGCAGCGGGACTAGCGGACAAGAGACCCAGTACTTC. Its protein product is CASSGTSGQETQYF.

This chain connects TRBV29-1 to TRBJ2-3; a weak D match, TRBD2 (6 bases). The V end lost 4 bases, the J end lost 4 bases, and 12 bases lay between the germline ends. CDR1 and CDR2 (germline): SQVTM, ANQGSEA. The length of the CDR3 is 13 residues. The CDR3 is CSVGLGGADTQYF. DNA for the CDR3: TGCAGCGTTGGACTGGGAGGCGCAGATACGCAGTATTTT.

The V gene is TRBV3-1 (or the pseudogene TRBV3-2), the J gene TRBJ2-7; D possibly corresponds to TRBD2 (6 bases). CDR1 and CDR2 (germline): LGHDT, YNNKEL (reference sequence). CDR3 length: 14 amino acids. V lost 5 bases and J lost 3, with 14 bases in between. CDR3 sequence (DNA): TGTGCCAGCAGCGCCGGGACTGTCAGCTACGAGCAGTACTTC. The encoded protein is CASSAGTVSYEQYF.

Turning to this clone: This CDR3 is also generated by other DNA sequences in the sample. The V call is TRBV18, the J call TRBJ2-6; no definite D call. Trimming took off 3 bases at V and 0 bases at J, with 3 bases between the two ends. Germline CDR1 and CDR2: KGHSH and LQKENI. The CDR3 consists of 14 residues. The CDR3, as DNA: TGTGCCAGCTCACCGGGCTCTGGGGCCAACGTCCTGACTTTC. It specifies CASSPGSGANVLTF.

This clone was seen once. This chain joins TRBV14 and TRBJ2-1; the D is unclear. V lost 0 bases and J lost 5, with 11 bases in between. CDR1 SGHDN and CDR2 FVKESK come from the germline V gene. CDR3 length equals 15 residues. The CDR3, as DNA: TGTGCCAGCAGCCAAGATTACGGCCCTCACAATGAGCAGTTCTTC. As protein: CASSQDYGPHNEQFF.

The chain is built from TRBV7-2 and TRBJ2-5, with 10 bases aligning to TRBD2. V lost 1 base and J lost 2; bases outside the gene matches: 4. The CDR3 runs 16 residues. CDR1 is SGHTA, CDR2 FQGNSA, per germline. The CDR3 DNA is TGTGCCAGCAGCTTAGGAGCGGGGGGGGGACAAGAGACCCAGTACTTC. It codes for CASSLGAGGGQETQYF.

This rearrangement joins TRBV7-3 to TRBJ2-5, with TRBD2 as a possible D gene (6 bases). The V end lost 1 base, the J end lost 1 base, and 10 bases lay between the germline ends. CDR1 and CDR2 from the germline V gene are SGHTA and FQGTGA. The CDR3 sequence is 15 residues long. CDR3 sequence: CASSLSGVPQETQYF. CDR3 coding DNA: TGTGCCAGCAGCTTAAGCGGGGTCCCCCAAGAGACCCAGTACTTC.